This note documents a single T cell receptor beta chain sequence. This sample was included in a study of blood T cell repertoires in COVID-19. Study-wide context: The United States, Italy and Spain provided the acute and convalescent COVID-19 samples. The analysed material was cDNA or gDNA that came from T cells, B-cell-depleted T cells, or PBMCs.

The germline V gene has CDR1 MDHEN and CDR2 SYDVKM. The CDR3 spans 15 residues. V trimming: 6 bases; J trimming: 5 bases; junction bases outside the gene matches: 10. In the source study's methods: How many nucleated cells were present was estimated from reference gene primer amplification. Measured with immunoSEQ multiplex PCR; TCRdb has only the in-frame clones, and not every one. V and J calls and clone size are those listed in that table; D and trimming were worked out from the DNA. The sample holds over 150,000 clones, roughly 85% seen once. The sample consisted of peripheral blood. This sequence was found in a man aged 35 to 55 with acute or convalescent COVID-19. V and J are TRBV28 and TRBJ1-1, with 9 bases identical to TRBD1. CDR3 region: CASRPTGGMGTEAFF. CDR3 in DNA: TGTGCCAGCAGGCCAACAGGGGGCATGGGTACTGAAGCTTTCTTT.